Sequencing of this T cell receptor beta chain was carried out in a study of blood T cell repertoires in COVID-19. Study information: The study drew acute and convalescent COVID-19 samples from the United States, Italy and Spain.

Original analysis: Estimation of nucleated cell counts was performed using reference gene primer amplification. Sequencing was performed with immunoSEQ multiplex PCR; in TCRdb, only in-frame clones are kept and a portion is missing. V, J and clone size derive from that table, while D and trimming were established from the DNA sequence. This table holds about 150,000 clones, about three quarters found once. The CDR3 runs to 14 residues. V gave up 1 base and J gave up 6 bases; unmatched junction bases: 5. The V gene's germline CDR1 is SGHAT and CDR2 FQDESV (reference sequence). The specimen was peripheral blood. J is TRBJ2-5 and V is TRBV11-1; 7 positions agree with TRBD1. The TCR originated in an older man with acute or convalescent COVID-19. The CDR3 is CASSLEQGTKTQYF. The CDR3, as DNA: TGTGCCAGCAGCTTAGAACAGGGGACGAAGACCCAGTACTTC.